This T cell receptor beta chain was documented in a study of T cell repertoires in cytomegalovirus infection. Across the study: Public TCR beta signatures indicated both CMV infection and matching HLA type.

Concerning this clonotype: Its antigen remains unidentified.

Findings and caveats of the study: HLA-C-restricted TCR beta clonotypes specific for CMV led the ex vivo response.

TCRdb called the reads again in MiXCR, with one record for every CDR3 protein. The sample lists approximately 910,000 distinct CDR3 sequences, roughly 30% seen once, with roughly 13% in the top ten. In germline, CDR1 is MNHEY, CDR2 SVGAGI. The CDR3 has 14 residues. V was clipped by 2 bases and J by 3 bases, with 10 bases between them. This sample comprised cultured CD8+ T cells from PBMCs, obtained from culture after CMV antigen stimulation. The receptor's source is a human donor in good health (CMV status not recorded). Some clones in this sample may be carry-over from other donors' samples. The chain carries TRBV6-5 and TRBJ1-1; D perhaps matches TRBD1 (5 bases). The CDR3 bases are TGTGCCAGCAGTTACAACGGGGGAGACACTGAAGCTTTCTTT. It is translated as CASSYNGGDTEAFF.